Reported below is one T cell receptor beta chain. The specificity of this receptor is unknown. No much larger clone is present one base from it, and per-base qualities are unavailable. Separate from the roughly 660-subject first cohort, the validation cohort of 90 to 150 subjects was the group to which the donors belonged. The sample belongs to a study of cytomegalovirus exposure and HLA in healthy donors listed by TCRdb under 2017. The study in broad terms: According to a later analysis, the roughly 130 validation repertoires were produced on the same platform as the approximately 610 repertoires of the first cohort. The aim of the study was to test whether cataloging public T cell receptors could identify signatures of past pathogen exposure. Besides the first cohort of 550 to 750 subjects, a separate validation cohort made up of 95 to 150 different subjects was used. High-throughput TCR immunosequencing, statistical association of individual TCRs with disease status, and machine learning were combined to predict cytomegalovirus infection status. The paper as a whole reports these results and caveats: Across donors, most TCR sequences were observed very rarely, whereas some public TCRs were present in many individuals. Of the cluster scores, about 94% were above 0 in a later analysis, which found that TCRs clustered in the first cohort also tended to co-occur in the approximately 120 validation repertoires. The study gave a list of roughly 150 TCR beta chains associated with cytomegalovirus. Cytomegalovirus status was reported to be diagnosed by the classifier with high specificity and sensitivity in both the original and validation cohorts. All 120 or so repertoires were used to score co-occurrence in the validation cohort in a later analysis, because that analysis had no HLA typing for the cohort. The authors suggested that the approach could potentially be generalized to other disease states and immunological phenotypes. In vitro tests confirmed that three of the cytomegalovirus-associated TCR beta chains recognize cytomegalovirus antigens.

Libraries were made using the immunoSEQ multiplex PCR assay. Per the source publication's procedure: A statistical classification framework was built for diagnosing cytomegalovirus status from the catalog of TCR beta chain sequences. In TCRdb, the immuneACCESS table is reduced to in-frame sequences with V and J assigned. These tables do not hold every clone; where another copy was compared, an unresolved V gene accounts for under half, and the others remain unexplained. V, J and clone size derive from that table, while D and trimming were established from the DNA sequence. The table for this sample lists 100,000 to 120,000 clones; more than 85% of them were counted only once. The biggest ten clones account for approximately 4% of the sample. CDR1 and CDR2 are read off the germline V gene as MDHEN and SYDVKM. Relative to germline, V is missing 5 bases and J is missing 5 bases, with 3 bases of the junction outside any gene match. Reading from cysteine to phenylalanine, the CDR3 counts 13 amino acids. Kept here is only the CDR3 DNA, which spans 39 bases and is read in frame from base 1.

Rearrangement joined TRBV28 to TRBJ1-1, with 9 central nucleotides matching TRBD1. This sequence originates from a woman under 30 in good health and CMV-seropositive. The sequenced material came from PBMCs. The CDR3 region has the sequence CASSGTGKTEAFF. The DNA sequence is given as TGTGCCAGCAGTGGGACAGGGAAGACTGAAGCTTTCTTT.